This T cell receptor (beta chain) was recorded in a study of blood T cell repertoires in COVID-19 (dated by TCRdb to the early 2020s). In the study overall: Samples covering the acute and convalescent phases of COVID-19 were provided by collaborators in the United States, Italy and Spain. The prospective study material was composed of cDNA or gDNA derived from T cells, B-cell-depleted T cells, or PBMCs. Subjects who had been exposed to COVID-19, were actively infected with it, or had recovered from it provided the deeply sampled blood TCRbeta repertoires that made up the dataset. The repertoires were made available in a free public database intended to serve as a resource for research on the immune response to SARS-CoV-2. The samples were drawn from the first 160 participants of the ongoing ImmuneRACE study and from 1,200 or so subjects provided by 6 global collaborators. A de-identified subject ID, COVID-19 status, age in years and sex were almost always included in the sample metadata. Where available, HLA class I and class II types were obtained from metadata supplied by the sample provider rather than from assay-based typing. Study-wide conclusions, independent of this receptor: The amount of clinical and demographic metadata varied by source and participant and was provided uncurated.

Its CDR3 holds 19 amino acids, cysteine through phenylalanine. This entry keeps only the CDR3 DNA: 57 bases, framed from base 1. TCRbeta CDR3 regions were amplified from genomic DNA by means of the immunoSEQ Assay, a bias-controlled multiplex PCR. The study's processing was this. The number of nucleated cells in each sample was estimated from the amplification of reference gene primers within the assay. Sequence reads were collapsed and filtered to measure the absolute abundance of every unique TCRbeta CDR3 rearrangement. For each sample, productive Simpson clonality was calculated by taking the square root of Simpson's diversity index across productive rearrangements. The clones in this table, taken by TCRdb from immuneACCESS, are in-frame only. Not every clone is retained; where verified, under half of the shortfall comes from an unresolved V gene, and the cause of the rest is unknown. Clonal size and the V and J genes are those of that table, whereas D and trimming came from the DNA. The sample table records some 240,000 clones; approximately 85% of these occur just once. Clones ranked in the top ten supply about 2.5% of the sample.

Note on this clone: The clone's antigen remains unknown. No much larger clonotype is one base removed from it; base qualities were not supplied.

One collaborating source in Seattle enrolled patients while the patients were actively infected and followed the patients over time throughout the course of disease. Collaborating institutions collected whole blood in K2EDTA tubes following their own protocols. For TCRbeta analysis, collaborators shipped samples in one of three forms: frozen whole blood, isolated PBMCs, or DNA extracted from either of those sample types. Sequencing was done on a sample of peripheral blood. Rearrangement joined TRBV21-1 to TRBJ1-6; TRBD1, the table's D call, lacks a check against the DNA. TRBV21-1 is a listed pseudogene. The sequence came from a woman aged 70-85 years with COVID-19, enrolled during active disease. The encoded CDR3 is CASSIRCLNRSSYNSPLHF. The DNA is TGTGCCAGCAGCATCCGCTGCCTCAACAGGAGCTCCTATAATTCACCCCTCCACTTT.